A selection of T cell receptor beta chains follows, all from one sample in a study of CD8 T cells in Susac syndrome. One entry per CDR3 protein results from TCRdb running MiXCR on the immunoSEQ multiplex PCR reads. This repertoire shows approximately 280,000 distinct CDR3 sequences, approximately 81% found once; its top ten account for approximately 0.11%. Material: CD8+ T cells from PBMCs. Receptors originate from a human donor with multiple sclerosis. CDR3s include the opening cysteine and the closing phenylalanine or tryptophan. The D gene is left open where the match is weak. The size of a clone is reported for some rows only, either as once, few or many, or as a class for expanded clones.

J,V,size,D,DNA,CDR3
TRBJ2-7,TRBV4-1,-,TRBD1,TGCGCCAGCAGCCTCCGACAGGGGAGTTCCTACGAGCAGTACTTC,CASSLRQGSSYEQYF
TRBJ2-1,TRBV20-1,-,-,TGCAGTGCTAGGGCAAGGGGGTATTCCTACAATGAGCAGTTCTTC,CSARARGYSYNEQFF
TRBJ2-1,TRBV21-1,-,-,TGTGCCAGCAGCCCTCAAGGGGGTAGGCTGTACAATGAGCAGTTCTTC,CASSPQGGRLYNEQFF
TRBJ2-5,TRBV28,-,-,TGTGCCAGCAGTTTCGTCATGTTGTCAGGGGACTCTCAAGAGACCCAGTACTTC,CASSFVMLSGDSQETQYF
TRBJ1-4,TRBV12-3/TRBV12-4,-,-,TGTGCCAGCATGCACGGACCTAATGAAAAACTGTTTTTT,CASMHGPNEKLFF
TRBJ1-5,TRBV9,-,-,TGTGCCAGCAGCCCGGGGCATTTT,CASSPGHF
TRBJ2-7,TRBV2,-,TRBD2,TGTGCCAGCAGCCTAGCGGGAGGTATCTACGAGCAGTACTTC,CASSLAGGIYEQYF
TRBJ2-2,TRBV6-5,-,TRBD2,TGTGCCAGCAGTTACCCCAGGACTAGCGGGAGTAGTAACACCGGGGAGCTGTTTTTT,CASSYPRTSGSSNTGELFF
TRBJ2-7,TRBV27,-,-,TGTGCCAGCAGTTCGGGTGATACCTACGAGCAGTACTTC,CASSSGDTYEQYF
TRBJ2-1,TRBV5-6,-,-,TGTGCCAGCAGCTCGGAGGCGAAAGAGCAGTTCTTC,CASSSEAKEQFF
TRBJ2-7,TRBV19,-,TRBD1,TGTGCCAGTAGTATTTTGGCAGGGGGTCCCTACGAGCAGTACTTC,CASSILAGGPYEQYF
TRBJ1-3,TRBV3-1,-,TRBD1,TGTGCCAGCAGCCAGGGGACAGGGTATGGAAACACCATATATTTT,CASSQGTGYGNTIYF
TRBJ2-2,TRBV27,once,-,TGTGCCAGCAGTCTCGCGGCCGGGACCGTGAAACTCACCGGGGAGCTGTTTTTT,CASSLAAGTVKLTGELFF
TRBJ2-6,TRBV29-1,-,-,TGCAGCGTGAGGGCCAGGAAGGGCTCTGGGGCCAACGTCCTGACTTTC,CSVRARKGSGANVLTF
TRBJ2-3,TRBV2,-,-,TGTGCCACTCTTTATCCAGATACGCAGTATTTT,CATLYPDTQYF
TRBJ1-6,TRBV20-1,-,TRBD1,TGCAGTGCTGGAGGACAGGAGGAAAGCTCCTATAATTCACCCCTCCACTTT,CSAGGQEESSYNSPLHF
TRBJ1-5,TRBV5-8,-,-,TGTGCCAGCAGCTTGCGAAGGGGACCTTATAGCAATCAGCCCCAGCATTTT,CASSLRRGPYSNQPQHF
TRBJ2-7,TRBV11-1,-,TRBD2,TGTGCCAGCAGCTTAGGGCGCGGTATCACTAGCGGGAGGAATTTATACGAGCAGTACTTC,CASSLGRGITSGRNLYEQYF
TRBJ1-5,TRBV28,few,-,TGTGCCAGCAGGTCGGGGTGGAATCAGCCCCAGCATTTT,CASRSGWNQPQHF
TRBJ1-6,TRBV2,-,-,TGTGCCAGCAGTGAAGCCCTAACGGGGGGGGTGTTAAATTCACCCCTCCACTTT,CASSEALTGGVLNSPLHF
TRBJ1-4,TRBV27,-,-,TGTGCCAGCTTGGACTCCGGGCCCTCAGCAACTAATGAAAAACTGTTTTTT,CASLDSGPSATNEKLFF
TRBJ2-3,TRBV9,-,-,TGTGCCAGCAGCGTAAACCTAGCGACAGCCACAGATACGCAGTATTTT,CASSVNLATATDTQYF
TRBJ1-1,TRBV10-3,-,TRBD1,TGTGCCACCGGGACAGGGGACACTGAAGCTTTCTTT,CATGTGDTEAFF
TRBJ1-6,TRBV6-1,-,-,TGTGCCAGCAGTGAAAATGAGGACCTCTGGAATTCACCCCTCCACTTT,CASSENEDLWNSPLHF
TRBJ1-2,TRBV28,-,-,TGTGCCAGCAGTCCGACGGGAATCTATGGCTACACCTTC,CASSPTGIYGYTF
TRBJ1-1,TRBV6-2/TRBV6-3,-,-,TGTGCCAGCAGTTTAGGGAGTACGACTGAAGCTTTCTTT,CASSLGSTTEAFF
TRBJ1-5,TRBV9,-,-,TGTGCCAGCAGCGTAGGAGGGAGCCAGCCCCAGCATTTT,CASSVGGSQPQHF
TRBJ2-2,TRBV3-1,-,TRBD1,TGTGCCAGCCGACAGGGGTTTATCGGGGAGCTGTTTTTT,CASRQGFIGELFF
TRBJ2-1,TRBV9,-,-,TGTGCCAGCAGCGCCCGAGGGACCCATGAGCAGTTCTTC,CASSARGTHEQFF
TRBJ2-3,TRBV20-1,-,-,TGCAGTGCTAGGGCAGGGAGTTCCACAGATACGCAGTATTTT,CSARAGSSTDTQYF
TRBJ2-7,TRBV3-1,-,-,TGTGCCAGCAGCCAAGCCGGCTCAACCTCCTACGAGCAGTACTTC,CASSQAGSTSYEQYF